This T cell receptor beta chain was identified during a study of blood T cell repertoires in COVID-19. Germline lookup yields CDR1 LGHDT and CDR2 YNNKEL (reference sequence). Trimming at V came to 4 bases and at J to 6 bases, leaving 8 bases not matched to a gene. The CDR3 runs to 16 residues. Repertoires were generated with immunoSEQ multiplex PCR, while TCRdb's copy carries only in-frame clones and drops some. The sample includes fewer than 350,000 clones, around 85% of them seen just once. The chain uses TRBV3-1 (or the pseudogene TRBV3-2) and TRBJ2-1, with 11 bases that match TRBD2. The sample consisted of PBMCs or T cells enriched from blood (not recorded which). The sequence derives from a woman aged 40 to 50 who had recovered from COVID-19. CDR3 sequence: CASSLAGGPSPNEQFF. The CDR3 DNA reads as TGTGCCAGCAGCCTAGCGGGAGGGCCTTCCCCCAATGAGCAGTTCTTC.